Listed here are 9 T cell receptor beta chains from one sample, sequenced in a study of blood T cell repertoires in COVID-19. Data came from immunoSEQ multiplex PCR; TCRdb stores just in-frame clones and leaves some out. The data contain around 100,000 clones, under 80% of them seen just once; the ten biggest clones take up 3% to 4.5%. The sample consisted of peripheral blood. Every receptor here comes from a man between 65 and 85 years old with COVID-19, enrolled during active disease.

V and J are TRBV18 and TRBJ2-1; D may be TRBD1 (6 bases). In germline, CDR1 is KGHSH, CDR2 LQKENI. The CDR3 spans 19 residues. V shed 6 bases and J shed 0 bases, with 24 bases lying between them. The CDR3 reads CASSPRGRTAVSSYNEQFF. The DNA for the CDR3 is TGTGCCAGCTCGCCCCGGGGAAGGACAGCGGTTAGCTCCTACAATGAGCAGTTCTTC.

This chain connects TRBV2 to TRBJ2-2, with 9 bases matching TRBD1. Trimming removed 2 bases from V and 4 bases from J; junction bases left unmatched: 2. Germline values: CDR1 SNHLY, CDR2 FYNNEI. The CDR3 runs to 15 residues. CDR3 in DNA: TGTGCCAGCAGTGAATTGGACAGGGGCACCGGGGAGCTGTTTTTT. Its protein is CASSELDRGTGELFF.

This clone was seen just once. The chain links TRBV19 to TRBJ2-7; D is ambiguous. The V end lost 3 bases, the J end lost 3 bases, and 12 bases lay between the germline ends. The CDR3 length is 14 residues. Germline V gene lookup returns CDR1 LNHDA and CDR2 SQIVND (reference sequence). This CDR3 reads CASSIGQMGYEQYF. The CDR3 DNA reads as TGTGCCAGTAGTATTGGGCAGATGGGCTACGAGCAGTACTTC.

The gene calls are TRBV3-1 (or the pseudogene TRBV3-2) and TRBJ2-5; TRBD1 aligns across 7 bases. Trimming took 2 bases from V and 5 from J; bases not matched to a gene: 2. Germline V gene lookup returns CDR1 LGHDT and CDR2 YNNKEL (reference sequence). The CDR3 spans 13 residues. CDR3 sequence: CASSQNRGETQYF. In DNA form, the CDR3 reads TGTGCCAGCAGCCAAAACAGGGGCGAGACCCAGTACTTC.

The genes are TRBV6-5 and TRBJ2-3; D is ambiguous. Germline V CDR1 and CDR2: MNHEY, SVGAGI. Trimming stripped 6 bases from V and 3 bases from J, with 10 bases between. The CDR3 loop spans 13 amino acids. CDR3 bases: TGTGCCAGCAGCGGCCGAGGTACAGATACGCAGTATTTT. Encoded protein: CASSGRGTDTQYF.

The chain recombines TRBV5-1 with TRBJ1-2; no reliable D call. The CDR3 spans 13 residues. The V gene lost 4 bases and the J gene lost 1 base, with 8 bases spanning the gap. The germline V gene has CDR1 SGHRS and CDR2 YFSETQ. CDR3 region: CASSPNSNYGYTF. The CDR3 coding sequence is TGCGCCAGCAGCCCAAACAGTAACTATGGCTACACCTTC.

This clone was counted between two and nine times. The chain employs TRBV7-9 and TRBJ1-1; the D is unclear. The CDR3 consists of 17 residues. CDR1 and CDR2 from the germline V gene are SEHNR and FQNEAQ (reference sequence). V dropped 5 bases and J dropped 1 base, with 20 bases sitting between them. CDR3: CASSPRRVISGNTEAFF. Here the CDR3 DNA reads TGTGCCAGCAGCCCAAGGCGGGTCATTTCGGGGAACACTGAAGCTTTCTTT.

In this sample, this clone turned up many times. V is TRBV28 and J is TRBJ2-7, with 7 bases aligning to TRBD2. V lost 6 bases, J lost 2 bases, and 10 bases stayed unmatched. Germline V gene lookup returns CDR1 MDHEN and CDR2 SYDVKM. The CDR3 length is 15 residues. The CDR3 region has the DNA TGTGCCAGCAGGCGGGACCTAGCGGCCACCTACGAGCAGTACTTC. Translation gives CASRRDLAATYEQYF.

The chain employs TRBV5-1 and TRBJ2-7; 7 nucleotides line up with TRBD1. Germline V gene lookup returns CDR1 SGHRS and CDR2 YFSETQ. The V and J ends lost 2 bases and 6 bases, in that order; junction bases with no gene match: 11. The CDR3 sequence is 15 residues long. For the CDR3, the DNA is TGCGCCAGCAGCTTAAGCGAGACAGGGAGATCCGAGCAGTACTTC. Translated: CASSLSETGRSEQYF.